This T cell receptor beta chain appears in the sequencing data of a study of shared clonotypes between healthy human individuals. Study as a whole: Serving as donors were two women and a few men, whose ages spanned 18 to 49.

V was pared by 1 base and J by 9 bases, with 8 bases of the junction left unmatched. CDR1 is SGHRS and CDR2 is YFSETQ in the germline V gene. CDR3 size: 16 residues. The protocol was immunoSEQ multiplex PCR, while the TCRdb copy is restricted to in-frame clones and leaves out a portion. Seen here are about 480,000 clones, about four fifths observed once, and the top ten hold approximately 12%. Regarding this clone: Antigen specificity is unknown.

Study observations and caveats: Since donors were few, the genetic and exposure-history diversity represented was limited.

This chain links TRBV5-1 with TRBJ2-1, with 12 bases lining up with TRBD2. The receptor comes from a middle-aged woman in good health. Some clones in this sample may be carry-over from other donors' samples. Source material: PBMCs. The CDR3 region is CASSLMLLAGGGEQFF. The CDR3 DNA sequence: TGCGCCAGCAGCTTGATGTTACTAGCGGGAGGAGGTGAGCAGTTCTTC.